This TCR beta chain stems from a study of blood T cells in healthy people across ages. Germline loops: CDR1 MNHEY, CDR2 SVGAGI. CDR3 length equals 14 residues. V was clipped by 6 bases and J by 7 bases, with 15 bases between them. The second PCR ran roughly 7 to 12 cycles with a sample-barcoded 5' primer and J-beta primers. TCRdb processed the 5' RACE reads anew with MiXCR; each CDR3 protein has one entry. The table has 1.4 million or so distinct CDR3 sequences, 35% to 45% seen once; the top ten hold roughly 3.7%. Material for sequencing was blood. V usage is TRBV6-5 and J usage is TRBJ1-4; maybe TRBD1 (5 bases). The receptor comes from a young woman in good health. The CDR3 sequence is CASSSTGSGEKLFF. The CDR3 DNA follows: TGTGCCAGCAGCAGCACAGGAAGCGGTGAAAAACTGTTTTTT.